The rows below give T cell receptor beta chains drawn from one sample of a study of early T cells in non-severe SARS-CoV-2 infection. TCRdb passed the 5' RACE reads through MiXCR, listing each CDR3 protein once. Among about 59,000 distinct CDR3 sequences listed, less than 15% were seen once. The source material was whole blood, sampled at baseline. These receptors were obtained from an adult who was a healthcare worker with PCR-confirmed SARS-CoV-2 infection or an uninfected control (not recorded which). CDR3s include the opening cysteine and the closing phenylalanine or tryptophan. A D gene is named only where the DNA matches it firmly. Only some rows state a clone size, as once, few, many or a class for expanded clones.

TRBD1	few	TRBV4-1	TRBJ2-4	CASSQDPTGLAKNIQYF	TGCGCCAGCAGCCAAGATCCGACAGGGTTAGCCAAAAACATTCAGTACTTC
TRBD1	many	TRBV28	TRBJ1-2	CASSQTGYPPYGYTF	TGTGCCAGCAGCCAGACAGGGTATCCCCCTTATGGCTACACCTTC
TRBD2	.	TRBV20-1	TRBJ2-3	CSAPSGGSWNTDTQYF	TGCAGCGCCCCTAGCGGGGGGTCCTGGAACACAGATACGCAGTATTTT
.	.	TRBV5-1	TRBJ1-1	CASSQRGRENTEAFF	TGCGCCAGCAGCCAACGGGGACGGGAGAACACTGAAGCTTTCTTT
.	many	TRBV9	TRBJ1-6	CASSSNSSPLHF	TGTGCCAGCAGCTCTAATTCATCACCCCTCCACTTT
.	few	TRBV19	TRBJ1-2	CASSTGSRDYGYTF	TGTGCCAGTAGCACAGGGTCTAGAGACTATGGCTACACCTTC
.	many	TRBV11-2	TRBJ2-1	CASSRGTGAEGNEQFF	TGTGCCAGCAGCCGGGGAACGGGGGCCGAGGGGAATGAGCAGTTCTTC
.	many	TRBV29-1	TRBJ1-5	CSVVEDSSNQPQHF	TGCAGCGTTGTAGAGGACAGCAGCAATCAGCCCCAGCATTTT
TRBD2	few	TRBV25-1	TRBJ2-7	CASGLAGTYEQYF	TGTGCCAGTGGACTAGCGGGTACCTACGAGCAGTACTTC
TRBD2	.	TRBV20-1	TRBJ2-2	CSARDLAGVIANTGELFF	TGCAGTGCTAGAGATCTAGCGGGGGTGATCGCGAACACCGGGGAGCTGTTTTTT
.	.	TRBV4-3	TRBJ2-3	CASSQGSGPLTDTQYF	TGCGCCAGCAGCCAGGGCTCCGGGCCACTCACAGATACGCAGTATTTT
.	few	TRBV6-1	TRBJ2-2	CATKTAVTGELFF	TGTGCCACCAAAACGGCCGTCACCGGGGAGCTGTTTTTT
.	many	TRBV12-3/TRBV12-4	TRBJ1-1	CASSGGGNTEAFF	TGTGCCAGCAGTGGGGGAGGGAACACTGAAGCTTTCTTT